One sample yielded the 6 T cell receptor beta chains listed below, sequenced in a study of early T cells in non-severe SARS-CoV-2 infection. TCRdb called the 5' RACE reads again in MiXCR, with one record for every CDR3 protein. The sample includes 95,000 to 120,000 distinct CDR3 sequences, 9% to 13% of them seen just once. Sequencing input: whole blood. The origin of the receptors is an adult who was a healthcare worker with PCR-confirmed SARS-CoV-2 infection or an uninfected control (not recorded which).

The V gene is TRBV3-1, the J gene TRBJ2-5; D uncertain. The germline CDR1 and CDR2 sequences are LGHDT and YNNKEL (reference sequence). Trimming removed 6 bases at V and 5 bases at J, with 13 bases between. The CDR3 loop spans 13 amino acids. This chain's CDR3 is CASRASFGETQYF. CDR3 in DNA: TGTGCCAGCAGGGCGAGTTTCGGGGAGACCCAGTACTTC.

The rearrangement links TRBV5-5 to TRBJ2-7; TRBD1 agrees at 7 bases. CDR1 is SGHKS and CDR2 is YYEKEE in the germline V gene (reference sequence). V was clipped by 4 bases and J by 1 base; unmatched bases: 5. The CDR3 extends over 14 amino acids. The CDR3 DNA reads as TGTGCCAGCAGCAGGGGGCGCGGGTCCTACGAGCAGTACTTC. This gives the protein CASSRGRGSYEQYF.

At least ten counts were recorded for this clonotype. This rearrangement joins TRBV5-4 to TRBJ1-3; D might be TRBD1 (5 bases). Trimming removed 7 bases from V and 1 base from J, with 6 bases in between. Per germline, CDR1 SGHNT and CDR2 YYREEE (reference sequence). The CDR3 totals 12 residues. The DNA for the CDR3 is TGTGCCAGCGGGGGATCTGGAAACACCATATATTTT. This encodes CASGGSGNTIYF. The full variable domain, completed using reference TRBV5-4 and TRBJ1-3, is ETGVTQSPTHLIKTRGQQVTLRCSSQSGHNTVSWYQQALGQGPQFIFQYYREEENGRGNFPPRFSGLQFPNYSSELNVNALELDDSALYLCASGGSGNTIYFGEGSWLTVV.

This clonotype was recorded many times. CDR3 protein: CAIEAGDFSEQFF. CDR3 in DNA: TGTGCCATCGAAGCGGGGGACTTCAGTGAGCAGTTCTTC. This rearrangement joins TRBV10-3 to TRBJ2-1, with TRBD2 matching 8 bases. This CDR3 is built from 13 residues. Germline V gene data show CDR1 as ENHRY and CDR2 as SYGVKD. With 8 bases clipped from V and 9 bases from J, the junction kept 9 bases outside the gene matches.

This clonotype was picked up many times. This chain uses TRBV7-9 with TRBJ1-6; D is unresolved. The CDR3 consists of 15 residues. Trimming stripped 5 bases from V and 7 bases from J, with 15 bases between. The germline V gene encodes CDR1 SEHNR and CDR2 FQNEAQ (reference sequence). CDR3 nucleotides: TGTGCCAGCAGCCCCTTCACGGGGTCGAATTCACCCCTCCACTTT. Its translation: CASSPFTGSNSPLHF.

In this sample, this clonotype turned up many times. The rearrangement joins TRBV7-3 to TRBJ1-1, with D unresolved. CDR1 SGHTA and CDR2 FQGTGA come from the germline V gene. The CDR3 covers 14 residues. Trimming removed 0 bases from V and 0 bases from J, with 5 bases in between. CDR3 sequence reads: CASSLTSLNTEAFF. CDR3 DNA: TGTGCCAGCAGCTTAACCTCCTTGAACACTGAAGCTTTCTTT. The whole variable domain, filled in from reference TRBV7-3 and TRBJ1-1, reads GAGVSQTPSNKVTEKGKYVELRCDPISGHTALYWYRQSLGQGPEFLIYFQGTGAADDSGLPNDRFFAVRPEGSVSTLKIQRTERGDSAVYLCASSLTSLNTEAFFGQGTRLTVV.